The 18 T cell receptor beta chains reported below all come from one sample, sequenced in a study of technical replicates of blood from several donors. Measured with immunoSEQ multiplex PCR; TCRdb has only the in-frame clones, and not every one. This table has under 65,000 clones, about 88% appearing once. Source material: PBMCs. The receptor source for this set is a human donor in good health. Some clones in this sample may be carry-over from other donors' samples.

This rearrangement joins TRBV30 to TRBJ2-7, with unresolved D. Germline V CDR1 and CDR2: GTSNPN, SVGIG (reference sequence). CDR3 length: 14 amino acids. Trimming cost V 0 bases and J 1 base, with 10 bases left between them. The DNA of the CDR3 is TGTGCCTGGAGTGTACGCCCCCGGTCCTACGAGCAGTACTTC. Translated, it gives CAWSVRPRSYEQYF.

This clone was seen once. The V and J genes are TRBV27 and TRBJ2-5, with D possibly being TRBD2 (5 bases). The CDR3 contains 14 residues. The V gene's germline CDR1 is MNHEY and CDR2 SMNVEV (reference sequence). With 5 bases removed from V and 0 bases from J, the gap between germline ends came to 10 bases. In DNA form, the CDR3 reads TGTGCCAGCAGTCCGACGGGGTACCAAGAGACCCAGTACTTC. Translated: CASSPTGYQETQYF.

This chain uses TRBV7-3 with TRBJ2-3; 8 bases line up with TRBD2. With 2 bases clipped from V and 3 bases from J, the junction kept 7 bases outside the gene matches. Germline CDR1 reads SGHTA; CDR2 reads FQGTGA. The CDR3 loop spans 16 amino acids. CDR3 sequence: CASSLGSGGRTDTQYF. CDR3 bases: TGTGCCAGCAGCTTAGGGAGCGGGGGTCGAACAGATACGCAGTATTTT.

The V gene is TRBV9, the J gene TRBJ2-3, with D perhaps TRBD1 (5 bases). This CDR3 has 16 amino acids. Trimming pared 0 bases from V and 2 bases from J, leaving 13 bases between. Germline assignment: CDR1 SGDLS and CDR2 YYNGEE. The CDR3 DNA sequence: TGTGCCAGCAGCGTAGAGGGGCGCGGATACACAGATACGCAGTATTTT. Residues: CASSVEGRGYTDTQYF.

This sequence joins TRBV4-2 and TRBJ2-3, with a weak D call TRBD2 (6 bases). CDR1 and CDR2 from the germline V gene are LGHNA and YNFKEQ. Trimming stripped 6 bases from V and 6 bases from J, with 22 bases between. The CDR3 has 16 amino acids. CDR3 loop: CASRPNLKGTGDTQYF. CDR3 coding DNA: TGTGCCAGCAGGCCAAACCTCAAAGGGACTGGCGATACGCAGTATTTT.

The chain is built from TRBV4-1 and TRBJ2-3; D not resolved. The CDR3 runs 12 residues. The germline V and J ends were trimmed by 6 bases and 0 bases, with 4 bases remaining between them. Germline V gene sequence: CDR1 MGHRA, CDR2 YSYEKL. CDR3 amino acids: CASSRSTDTQYF. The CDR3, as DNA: TGCGCCAGCAGTCGTAGCACAGATACGCAGTATTTT.

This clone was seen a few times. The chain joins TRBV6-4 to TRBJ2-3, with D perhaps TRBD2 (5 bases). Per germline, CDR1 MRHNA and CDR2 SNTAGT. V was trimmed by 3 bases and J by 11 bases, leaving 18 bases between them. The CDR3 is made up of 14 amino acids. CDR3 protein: CASSETGESPLQYF. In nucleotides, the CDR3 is TGTGCCAGCAGTGAGACCGGGGAGTCGCCTTTGCAGTATTTT.

The chain's CDR3 is CASSPAGAARETQYF. CDR3 sequence (DNA): TGTGCCAGCAGCCCAGCAGGAGCGGCCCGAGAGACCCAGTACTTC. The chain has TRBV11-2 and TRBJ2-5; D perhaps matches TRBD2 (5 bases). Per the germline V gene, CDR1 is SGHAT and CDR2 is FQNNGV. The CDR3 is 15 residues long. Trimming cost V 5 bases and J 4 bases, with 17 bases left between them.

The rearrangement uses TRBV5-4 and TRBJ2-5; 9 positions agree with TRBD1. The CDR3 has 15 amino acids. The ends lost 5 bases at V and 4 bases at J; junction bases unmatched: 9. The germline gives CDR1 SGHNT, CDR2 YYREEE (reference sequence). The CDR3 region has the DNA TGTGCCAGCAGAGCCCGGGACAGGGAGGGAGAGACCCAGTACTTC. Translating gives CASRARDREGETQYF.

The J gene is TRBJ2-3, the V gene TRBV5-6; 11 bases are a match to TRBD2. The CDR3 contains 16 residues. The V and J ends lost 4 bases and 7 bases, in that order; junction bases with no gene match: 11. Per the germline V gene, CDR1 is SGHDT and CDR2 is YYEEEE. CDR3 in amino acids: CASSLGSSGGIYTQYF. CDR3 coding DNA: TGTGCCAGCAGCCTCGGATCTAGCGGGGGGATATATACGCAGTATTTT.

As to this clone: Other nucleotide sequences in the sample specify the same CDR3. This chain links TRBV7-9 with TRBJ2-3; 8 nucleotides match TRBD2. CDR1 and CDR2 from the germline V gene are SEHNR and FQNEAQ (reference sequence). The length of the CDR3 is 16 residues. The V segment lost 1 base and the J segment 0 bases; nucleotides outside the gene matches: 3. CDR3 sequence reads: CASSLELAASTDTQYF. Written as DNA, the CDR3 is TGTGCCAGCAGCTTAGAACTAGCGGCTAGCACAGATACGCAGTATTTT. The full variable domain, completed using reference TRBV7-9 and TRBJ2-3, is DTGVSQNPRHKITKRGQNVTFRCDPISEHNRLYWYRQTLGQGPEFLTYFQNEAQLEKSRLLSDRFSAERPKGSFSTLEIQRTEQGDSAMYLCASSLELAASTDTQYFGPGTRLTVL.

The CDR3 region is CAISKSGYEQYF. The CDR3 DNA follows: TGTGCCATCAGTAAATCGGGCTACGAGCAGTACTTC. The genes are TRBV10-3 and TRBJ2-7; D is unresolved. The V gene's germline CDR1 is ENHRY and CDR2 SYGVKD. The CDR3 contains 12 residues. V was shortened by 5 bases and J by 3 bases, with 8 bases between the two germline ends.

The CDR3 protein is CASSQDRTGSFGYTF. DNA for the CDR3: TGCGCCAGCAGCCAAGACAGGACAGGGAGCTTTGGCTACACCTTC. The J gene is TRBJ1-2, the V gene TRBV4-1; TRBD1 agrees at 8 bases. After removal of 0 bases from V and 7 bases from J, the junction contained 7 bases not matched to a gene. Looked up from germline, CDR1 is MGHRA and CDR2 is YSYEKL. This CDR3 has 15 residues.

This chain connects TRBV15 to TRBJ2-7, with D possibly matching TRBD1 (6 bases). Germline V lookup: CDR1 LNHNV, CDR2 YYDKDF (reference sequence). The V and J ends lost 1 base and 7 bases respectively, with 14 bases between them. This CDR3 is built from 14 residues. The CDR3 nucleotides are TGTGCCACCAGCAGAGTCGACAGGAAGGAAGAGCAGTACTTC. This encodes CATSRVDRKEEQYF.

The CDR3 bases are TGTGCCAGCAGCACAGCCGGGGCAGGGGGTTTCTACGAGCAGTACTTC. It codes for CASSTAGAGGFYEQYF. The genes are TRBV5-6 and TRBJ2-7; 7 nucleotides line up with TRBD1. The ends lost 4 bases at V and 3 bases at J; junction bases unmatched: 13. The CDR3 contains 16 residues. Germline CDR1 and CDR2: SGHDT and YYEEEE.

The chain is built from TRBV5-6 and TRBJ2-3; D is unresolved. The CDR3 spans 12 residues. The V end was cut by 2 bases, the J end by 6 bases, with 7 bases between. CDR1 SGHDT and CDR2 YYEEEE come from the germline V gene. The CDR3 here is CASSFTRDTQYF. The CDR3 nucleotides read TGTGCCAGCAGCTTCACCCGGGATACGCAGTATTTT.

CDR3 sequence reads: CASSTNGAGSNGYTF. The CDR3 DNA follows: TGTGCCAGCAGTACTAACGGTGCAGGGTCCAATGGCTACACCTTC. The V call is TRBV27, the J call TRBJ1-2; TRBD1 is a possible D gene (5 bases). CDR3 length: 15 residues. V was pared by 5 bases and J by 6 bases, with 19 bases between. Germline V CDR1 and CDR2: MNHEY, SMNVEV (reference sequence).

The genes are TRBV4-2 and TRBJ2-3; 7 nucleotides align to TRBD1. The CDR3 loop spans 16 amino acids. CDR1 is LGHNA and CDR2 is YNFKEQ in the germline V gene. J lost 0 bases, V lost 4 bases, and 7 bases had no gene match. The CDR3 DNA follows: TGTGCCAGCAGCCTAAGACAGGGTATGAGCACAGATACGCAGTATTTT. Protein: CASSLRQGMSTDTQYF.